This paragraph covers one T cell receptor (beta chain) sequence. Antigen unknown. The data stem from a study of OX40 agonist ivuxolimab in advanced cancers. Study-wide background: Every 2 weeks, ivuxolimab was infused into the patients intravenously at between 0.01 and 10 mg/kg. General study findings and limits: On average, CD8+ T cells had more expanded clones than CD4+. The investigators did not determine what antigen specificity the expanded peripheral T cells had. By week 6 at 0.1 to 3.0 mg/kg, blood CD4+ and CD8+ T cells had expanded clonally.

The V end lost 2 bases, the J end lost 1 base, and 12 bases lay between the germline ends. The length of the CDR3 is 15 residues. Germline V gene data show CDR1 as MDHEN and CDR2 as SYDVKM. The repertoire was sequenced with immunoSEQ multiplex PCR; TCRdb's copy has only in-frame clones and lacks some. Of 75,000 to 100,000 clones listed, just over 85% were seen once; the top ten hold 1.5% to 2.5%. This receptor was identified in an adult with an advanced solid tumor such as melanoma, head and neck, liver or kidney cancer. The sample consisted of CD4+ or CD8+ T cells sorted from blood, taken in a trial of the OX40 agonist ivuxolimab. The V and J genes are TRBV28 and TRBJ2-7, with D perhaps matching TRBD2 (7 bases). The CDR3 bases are TGTGCCAGCAGTTTAGGAGGGGGGGCTTCCTACGAGCAGTACTTC. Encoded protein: CASSLGGGASYEQYF.